This is a list of T cell receptor beta chains from one sample in a study of human T cells and chemical hapten exposure. TCRdb independently ran MiXCR on the RACE reads; one entry per CDR3 protein. The sample yields around 200,000 distinct CDR3 sequences, more than 20% seen once. This material consisted of whole blood, taken in connection with sensitization to the hapten diphenylcyclopropenone (DPC). The receptors stem from a middle-aged woman with alopecia areata. Some clones in this sample may be carry-over from other donors' samples. The CDR3 runs from the conserved cysteine through the conserved F or W. A D gene is named only where the DNA matches it firmly. Clone size is shown for a subset of rows, as once, few, many or a class of expanded clone.

V gene	D gene	clone size	J gene	CDR3 protein	CDR3 DNA
TRBV12-3/TRBV12-4	.	few	TRBJ1-6	CASSRNSPLHF	TGTGCCAGCAGCCGGAATTCACCCCTCCACTTT
TRBV20-1	TRBD1	few	TRBJ2-7	CSAGQGKYEQYF	TGCAGTGCCGGACAGGGGAAATACGAGCAGTACTTC
TRBV20-1	.	.	TRBJ1-5	CSASGAAWDQPQHF	TGCAGTGCTTCAGGGGCTGCATGGGATCAGCCCCAGCATTTT
TRBV10-3	TRBD1	few	TRBJ2-1	CAISADRGRNEQFF	TGTGCCATCAGTGCGGACAGGGGGAGGAATGAGCAGTTCTTC
TRBV10-3	TRBD2	few	TRBJ2-1	CAISSGGLAGGMNEQFF	TGTGCCATTTCTAGCGGCGGGCTAGCGGGAGGTATGAATGAGCAGTTCTTC
TRBV4-3	TRBD1	.	TRBJ1-1	CASSPYAGGTEAFF	TGCGCCAGCAGCCCCTATGCAGGGGGAACTGAAGCTTTCTTT
TRBV10-3	.	many	TRBJ2-3	CAIRSAGSTDTQYF	TGTGCCATCAGGTCGGCAGGAAGCACAGATACGCAGTATTTT
TRBV20-1	.	few	TRBJ1-1	CSARVGGRSTEAFF	TGCAGTGCTAGAGTTGGCGGAAGATCTACTGAAGCTTTCTTT
TRBV6-2/TRBV6-3	.	.	TRBJ1-5	CASQSGVGNQPQHF	TGTGCCTCCCAAAGCGGGGTTGGCAATCAGCCCCAGCATTTT
TRBV5-1	.	.	TRBJ2-7	CASSLERGSGRYF	TGCGCCAGCAGCTTGGAACGGGGGTCCGGACGTTACTTC
TRBV7-2	.	.	TRBJ2-1	CASSLAQGGRDEQFF	TGTGCCAGCAGCTTAGCACAGGGTGGTCGAGATGAGCAGTTCTTC
TRBV2	.	.	TRBJ2-5	CASRSGETQYF	TGTGCCAGCAGGTCGGGGGAGACCCAGTACTTC
TRBV9	TRBD2	.	TRBJ2-3	CASSPRLAAKTDTQYF	TGTGCCAGCAGCCCCCGACTAGCGGCGAAAACAGATACGCAGTATTTT
TRBV7-2	.	.	TRBJ2-1	CASSLADRRLGQFF	TGTGCCAGCAGCTTAGCGGACCGAAGGCTAGGGCAGTTCTTC
TRBV12-3/TRBV12-4	TRBD1	.	TRBJ2-1	CASSLLGTGGDEQFF	TGTGCCAGCAGTTTACTCGGGACAGGGGGCGATGAGCAGTTCTTC
TRBV7-3	TRBD2	.	TRBJ2-1	CASSLLAGGHGNEQFF	TGTGCCAGCAGCCTACTAGCGGGAGGGCACGGGAATGAGCAGTTCTTC
TRBV10-3	TRBD2	many	TRBJ2-2	CAIAPLAGAGELFF	TGTGCCATCGCGCCACTAGCGGGAGCTGGGGAGCTGTTTTTT
TRBV7-8	TRBD2	.	TRBJ2-1	CASSIRWTSGRLTYNEQFF	TGTGCCAGCAGCATCAGATGGACTAGCGGGAGGTTAACCTACAATGAGCAGTTCTTC
TRBV5-1	TRBD2	few	TRBJ2-1	CASSRLAGGPSNEQFF	TGCGCCAGCAGCCGACTAGCGGGAGGGCCGAGTAATGAGCAGTTCTTC
TRBV20-1	.	many	TRBJ2-5	CSAGTSYKETQYF	TGCAGTGCTGGTACGAGTTACAAAGAGACCCAGTACTTC
TRBV9	.	.	TRBJ1-2	CASSVPGRGGVNYGYTF	TGTGCCAGCAGCGTTCCAGGCAGAGGAGGGGTGAACTATGGCTACACCTTC
TRBV4-3	TRBD2	.	TRBJ2-7	CASSPGGGYGSEQYF	TGCGCCAGCAGCCCGGGAGGCGGGTACGGGTCCGAGCAGTACTTC
TRBV5-1	.	.	TRBJ2-7	CASSQQAAPYEQYF	TGCGCCAGCAGCCAACAAGCGGCCCCATACGAGCAGTACTTC
TRBV6-1	.	.	TRBJ1-1	CASSAPGTPVTEAFF	TGTGCCAGCAGTGCCCCCGGGACCCCGGTTACTGAAGCTTTCTTT
TRBV10-3	TRBD1	.	TRBJ2-7	CAISAGTGAYEQYF	TGTGCCATCAGTGCCGGGACAGGAGCCTACGAGCAGTACTTC
TRBV15	.	.	TRBJ2-3	CATSRGRGTDTQYF	TGTGCCACCAGCAGAGGGCGGGGCACAGATACGCAGTATTTT
TRBV5-1	.	.	TRBJ2-5	CASSFRVGMVETQYF	TGCGCCAGCAGTTTTCGCGTCGGGATGGTCGAGACCCAGTACTTC